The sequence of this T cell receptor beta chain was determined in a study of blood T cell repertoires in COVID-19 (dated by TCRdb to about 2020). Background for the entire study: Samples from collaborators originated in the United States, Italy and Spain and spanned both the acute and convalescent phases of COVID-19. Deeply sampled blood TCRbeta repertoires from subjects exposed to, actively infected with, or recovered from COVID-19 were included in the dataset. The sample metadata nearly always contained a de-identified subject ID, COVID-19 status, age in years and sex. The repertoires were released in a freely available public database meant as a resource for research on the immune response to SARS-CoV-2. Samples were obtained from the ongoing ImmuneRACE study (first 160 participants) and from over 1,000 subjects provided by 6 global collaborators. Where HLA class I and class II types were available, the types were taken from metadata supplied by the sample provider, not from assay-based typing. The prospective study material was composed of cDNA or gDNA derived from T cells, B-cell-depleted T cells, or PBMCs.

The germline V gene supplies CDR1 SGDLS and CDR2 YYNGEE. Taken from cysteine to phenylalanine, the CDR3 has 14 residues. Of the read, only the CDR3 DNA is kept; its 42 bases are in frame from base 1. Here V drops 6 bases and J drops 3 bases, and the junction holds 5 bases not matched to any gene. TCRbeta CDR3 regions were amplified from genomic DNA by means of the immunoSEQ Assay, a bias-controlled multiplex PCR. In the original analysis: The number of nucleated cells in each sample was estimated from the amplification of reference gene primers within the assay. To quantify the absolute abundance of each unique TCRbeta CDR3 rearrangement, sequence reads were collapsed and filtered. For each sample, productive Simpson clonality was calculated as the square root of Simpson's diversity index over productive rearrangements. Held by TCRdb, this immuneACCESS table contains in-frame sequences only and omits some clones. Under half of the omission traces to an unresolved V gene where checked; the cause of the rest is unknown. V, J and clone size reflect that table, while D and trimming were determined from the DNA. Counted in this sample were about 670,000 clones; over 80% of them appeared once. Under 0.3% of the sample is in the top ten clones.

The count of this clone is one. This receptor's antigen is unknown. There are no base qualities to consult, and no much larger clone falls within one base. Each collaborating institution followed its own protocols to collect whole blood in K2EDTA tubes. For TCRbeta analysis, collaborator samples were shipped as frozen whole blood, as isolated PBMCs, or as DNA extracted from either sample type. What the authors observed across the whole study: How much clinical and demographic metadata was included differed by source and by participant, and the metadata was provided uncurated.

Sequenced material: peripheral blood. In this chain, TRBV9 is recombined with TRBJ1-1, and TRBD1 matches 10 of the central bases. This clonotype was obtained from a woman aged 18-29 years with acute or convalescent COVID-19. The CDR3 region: CASTRTGGHTEAFF. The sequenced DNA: TGTGCCAGCACCCGGACAGGGGGTCACACTGAAGCTTTCTTT. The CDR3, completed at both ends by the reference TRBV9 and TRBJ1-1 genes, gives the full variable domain DSGVTQTPKHLITATGQRVTLRCSPRSGDLSVYWYQQSLDQGLQFLIQYYNGEERAKGNILERFSAQQFPDLHSELNLSSLELGDSALYFCASTRTGGHTEAFFGQGTRLTVV.